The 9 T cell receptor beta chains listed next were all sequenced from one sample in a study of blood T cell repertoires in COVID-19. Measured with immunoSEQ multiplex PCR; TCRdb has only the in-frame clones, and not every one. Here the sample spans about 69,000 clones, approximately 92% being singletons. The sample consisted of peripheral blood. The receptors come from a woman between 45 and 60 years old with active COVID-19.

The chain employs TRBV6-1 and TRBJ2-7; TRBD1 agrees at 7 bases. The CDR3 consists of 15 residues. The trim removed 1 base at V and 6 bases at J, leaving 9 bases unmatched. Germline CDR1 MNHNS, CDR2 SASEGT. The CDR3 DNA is TGTGCCAGCAGTGAAGAAAGGGGGCTGGGTTCCGAGCAGTACTTC. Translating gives CASSEERGLGSEQYF.

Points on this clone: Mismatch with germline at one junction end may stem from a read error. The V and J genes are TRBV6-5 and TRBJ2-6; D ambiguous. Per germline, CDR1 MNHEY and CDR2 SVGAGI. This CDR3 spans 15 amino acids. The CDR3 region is CVSTLSETGANVLTF. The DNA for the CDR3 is TGTGTCAGCACCCTCTCGGAGACTGGGGCCAACGTCCTGACTTTC.

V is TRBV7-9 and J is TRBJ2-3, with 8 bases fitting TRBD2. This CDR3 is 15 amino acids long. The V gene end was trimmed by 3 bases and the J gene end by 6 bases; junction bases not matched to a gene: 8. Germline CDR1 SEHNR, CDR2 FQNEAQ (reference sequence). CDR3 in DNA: TGTGCCAGCAGCTTGGGAGCGGGAGCCCCCGATACGCAGTATTTT. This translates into CASSLGAGAPDTQYF. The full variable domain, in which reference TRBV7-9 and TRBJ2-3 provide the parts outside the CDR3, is DTGVSQNPRHKITKRGQNVTFRCDPISEHNRLYWYRQTLGQGPEFLTYFQNEAQLEKSRLLSDRFSAERPKGSFSTLEIQRTEQGDSAMYLCASSLGAGAPDTQYFGPGTRLTVL.

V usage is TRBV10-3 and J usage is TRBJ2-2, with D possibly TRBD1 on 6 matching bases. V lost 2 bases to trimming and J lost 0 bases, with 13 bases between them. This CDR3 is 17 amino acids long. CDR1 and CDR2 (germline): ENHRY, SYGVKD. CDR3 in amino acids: CAISESYRASNTGELFF. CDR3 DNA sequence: TGTGCCATCAGTGAGAGTTACAGGGCTTCGAACACCGGGGAGCTGTTTTTT.

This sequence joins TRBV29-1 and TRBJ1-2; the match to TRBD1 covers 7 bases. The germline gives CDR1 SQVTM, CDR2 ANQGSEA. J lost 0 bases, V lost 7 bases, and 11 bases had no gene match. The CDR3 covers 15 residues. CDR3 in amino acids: CSGRQGWEPNYGYTF. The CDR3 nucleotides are TGCAGCGGGCGACAGGGCTGGGAGCCTAACTATGGCTACACCTTC.

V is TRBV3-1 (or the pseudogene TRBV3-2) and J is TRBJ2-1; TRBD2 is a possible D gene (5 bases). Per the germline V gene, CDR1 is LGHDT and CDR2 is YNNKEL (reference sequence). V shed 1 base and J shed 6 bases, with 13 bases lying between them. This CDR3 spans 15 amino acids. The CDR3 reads CASSQGTLARNEQFF. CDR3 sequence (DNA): TGTGCCAGCAGCCAAGGGACCCTAGCACGCAATGAGCAGTTCTTC.

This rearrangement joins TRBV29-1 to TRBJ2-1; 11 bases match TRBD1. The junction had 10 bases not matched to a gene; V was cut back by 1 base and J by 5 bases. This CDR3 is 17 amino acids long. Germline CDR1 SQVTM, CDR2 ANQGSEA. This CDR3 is CSVEGRRDRGSDNEQFF. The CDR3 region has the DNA TGCAGCGTTGAAGGCCGCCGGGACAGGGGGAGCGACAATGAGCAGTTCTTC.

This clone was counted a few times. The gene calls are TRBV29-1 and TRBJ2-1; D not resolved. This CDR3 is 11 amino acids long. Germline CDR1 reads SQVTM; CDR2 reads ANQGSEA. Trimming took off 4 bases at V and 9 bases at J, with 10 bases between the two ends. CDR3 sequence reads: CSVARSGEQFF. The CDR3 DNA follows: TGCAGCGTTGCGAGGTCGGGTGAGCAGTTCTTC.

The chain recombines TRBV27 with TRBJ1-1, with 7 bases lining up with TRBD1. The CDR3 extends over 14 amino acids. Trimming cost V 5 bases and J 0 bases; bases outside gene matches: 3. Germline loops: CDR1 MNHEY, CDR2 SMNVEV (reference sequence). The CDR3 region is CASSEGGLNTEAFF. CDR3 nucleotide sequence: TGTGCCAGCAGTGAAGGGGGCTTGAACACTGAAGCTTTCTTT.